This TCR beta chain emerged from a study of blood T cell repertoires in COVID-19. Here immunoSEQ multiplex PCR was the method, and the copy in TCRdb shows in-frame clones only, minus some. The data contain 150,000 or so clones, just over 85% of them seen just once; the ten biggest clones take up more than 1.5%. CDR3 length: 13 residues. Losses at the gene ends were 1 base for V and 8 bases for J; bases not matched to a gene: 4. Germline assignment: CDR1 SGHAT and CDR2 FQNNGV. The TCR comes from a woman aged 55-70 years with acute or convalescent COVID-19. The sample was peripheral blood. The chain combines TRBV11-2 with TRBJ1-2; 7 bases match TRBD1. Here the CDR3 reads CASSLGGGLGYTF. CDR3 DNA: TGTGCCAGCAGCTTAGGAGGGGGCTTAGGCTACACCTTC.